Presented here are 10 T cell receptor beta chains from one specimen sequenced in a study of blood T cell repertoires in COVID-19. This table comes from immunoSEQ multiplex PCR, and its TCRdb copy is limited to in-frame clones, with some not included. The sample has about 120,000 clones; around 88% are singletons. Sequenced input: peripheral blood. These receptors originate from a man aged 50-60 years with acute or convalescent COVID-19.

This chain connects TRBV6-6 to TRBJ1-1; no clear D gene. The germline V gene has CDR1 MNHNY and CDR2 SVGAGI (reference sequence). This CDR3 has 12 amino acids. With 5 bases removed from V and 3 bases from J, the gap between germline ends came to 7 bases. The CDR3 protein is CASSLRDTEAFF. DNA for the CDR3: TGTGCCAGCAGTCTGAGGGACACTGAAGCTTTCTTT.

This clone was counted a single time. The chain combines TRBV27 with TRBJ2-7; 10 bases map to TRBD1. With 6 bases clipped from V and 9 bases from J, the junction kept 17 bases outside the gene matches. Per germline, CDR1 MNHEY and CDR2 SMNVEV (reference sequence). The CDR3 totals 16 residues. The CDR3 coding sequence is TGTGCCAGCAGCGATCCGGGACAGGGGCTCCCCACCGGGCAGTACTTC. Protein sequence: CASSDPGQGLPTGQYF.

The chain joins TRBV21-1 to TRBJ2-7; whether TRBD1, the table's D call, matches the DNA was not checked. TRBV21-1 constitutes a pseudogene. The length of the CDR3 is 15 residues. As DNA, the CDR3 is TGTGCCAGCAGCCCCTGGGGCGCGATCTCCTACGAGCAGTACTTC. Translation gives CASSPWGAISYEQYF.

The chain recombines TRBV12-5 with TRBJ2-2; 7 bases map to TRBD1. Unmatched junction bases numbered 6, after V lost 5 bases and J lost 0 bases. The CDR3 covers 16 residues. The germline V gene encodes CDR1 LGHNT and CDR2 FRNRAP. Here the CDR3 DNA reads TGTGCTAGTGGTGGGGACAGCGCTACGAACACCGGGGAGCTGTTTTTT. Its protein is CASGGDSATNTGELFF.

This clone was picked up one time. The genes are TRBV5-1 and TRBJ1-3; 10 positions agree with TRBD1. Germline V gene sequence: CDR1 SGHRS, CDR2 YFSETQ. V lost 3 bases, J lost 3 bases, and 3 bases stayed unmatched. The CDR3 is 15 amino acids. CDR3 sequence (DNA): TGCGCCAGCAGCTCCGGGACAGGGGTTGGAAACACCATATATTTT. Amino acid sequence: CASSSGTGVGNTIYF.

The rearrangement uses TRBV7-3 and TRBJ1-2; possibly TRBD1 for D (6 bases). V was cut by 4 bases and J by 8 bases, with 20 bases left in between. The length of the CDR3 is 15 residues. CDR1 and CDR2 from the germline V gene are SGHTA and FQGTGA. The CDR3 is CASSYEQGSFEGYTF. The CDR3 DNA reads as TGTGCCAGCAGCTACGAACAGGGAAGTTTCGAGGGCTACACCTTC.

The chain is built from TRBV19 and TRBJ1-2, with D possibly TRBD1 on 5 matching bases. The CDR3 covers 13 residues. V was trimmed by 4 bases and J by 11 bases, leaving 17 bases between them. Germline V gene sequence: CDR1 LNHDA, CDR2 SQIVND (reference sequence). CDR3 amino acids: CASSNNGGEKYTF. CDR3 nucleotides: TGTGCCAGTAGTAATAACGGGGGGGAGAAATACACCTTC.

The V gene is TRBV5-5, the J gene TRBJ1-1, with D unclear. Germline V gene sequence: CDR1 SGHKS, CDR2 YYEKEE (reference sequence). CDR3 length: 13 amino acids. The ends were cut back, 2 bases at V and 1 base at J, with 6 bases in the middle. The CDR3 DNA reads as TGTGCCAGCAGCTTTCACACGAACACTGAAGCTTTCTTT. It specifies CASSFHTNTEAFF.

The chain carries TRBV19 and TRBJ2-4; 9 bases are a match to TRBD1. Looked up from germline, CDR1 is LNHDA and CDR2 is SQIVND (reference sequence). Germline trimming cut 11 bases from V and 7 bases from J; bases unmatched to any gene: 3. CDR3 size: 11 residues. The CDR3 is CADGQGNIQYF. As DNA, the CDR3 is TGTGCCGACGGACAGGGGAACATTCAGTACTTC.

The chain employs TRBV6-5 and TRBJ1-1; the D is unclear. The CDR3 runs to 13 residues. The V end lost 8 bases, the J end lost 3 bases, and 13 bases lay between the germline ends. Germline assignment: CDR1 MNHEY and CDR2 SVGAGI. The CDR3, as DNA: TGTGCCAGCCGTCAACACGGGGACACTGAAGCTTTCTTT. Translation gives CASRQHGDTEAFF.